The sequence of this T cell receptor (beta chain) was determined in a study of T-cell memory formation after mild COVID-19. Background on the study: Largely donor-specific TCR clusters were found.

In this sample, this clonotype turned up a few times. What it binds is not known. TCRdb redid the calling of the 5' RACE reads with MiXCR, one entry per CDR3 protein. The sample shows roughly 300,000 distinct CDR3 sequences, 8.2% of them seen only once. Points from the study as a whole: CD4+ contracting clones lay mainly in CM and EM, CD8+ ones in EMRA. Clones contracting over day 15 to 85 were CD4/CD8 balanced, with later expanders leaning CD4+.

V gave up 7 bases and J gave up 10 bases; unmatched junction bases: 12. The CDR3 runs 14 residues. Germline values: CDR1 MNHNY, CDR2 SVGAGI (reference sequence). This rearrangement joins TRBV6-6 to TRBJ2-1; 8 nucleotides align to TRBD2. The sequencing input was PBMCs or a T cell subset sorted from them (not recorded which). The origin of this receptor is a man aged 18 to 30 who had mild COVID-19 (a few samples of this study predate the infection). Cell type and time point are not known. The CDR3 is CASKNPGLVGEQFF. The CDR3 DNA follows: TGTGCCAGCAAAAATCCGGGACTAGTGGGCGAGCAGTTCTTC.